This TCR beta chain was profiled in a study of T cell repertoires in cytomegalovirus infection (dated by TCRdb to the late 2010s). Study-level background: Donor HLA type was relevant to the analysis, because carriage of CMV infection together with the matching HLA type was indicated by public TCR beta signatures.

Overall study outcomes, separate from this receptor: In the ex vivo response, HLA-C-restricted CMV-specific TCR beta clonotypes were dominant, and in two of eight donors the single most frequent clonotype came from this HLA-C-restricted group. In both this cohort and an independent cohort of several hundred donors, the cumulative frequency of public TCR beta family members distinguished carriers of CMV infection plus the relevant HLA type.

Sequencing took place on an Illumina HiSeq 1500. Clones were called with MiXCR by TCRdb after fastp trimmed the public reads at Q25, and only in-frame beta chains were retained. Rows are unified per CDR3 protein, each entry keeping the most common DNA and genes. The sample table lists roughly 230,000 distinct CDR3 sequences, over 20% of them with a count of one. 18% of the sample is taken by the ten largest. Per the germline V gene, SGHTA is the CDR1 and FQGNSA is the CDR2. V lost 1 base and J lost 0 bases; the stretch between them is 7 bases long. The CDR3, from cysteine to phenylalanine, totals 14 residues. The DNA shown is the 42-base CDR3, in frame from base 1. In regard to this clonotype: Its antigen is currently not known. Per-base quality was not reported, and no clone a single base away is much larger than it.

The sequencing sample was made of CD8+ T cells from PBMCs. The receptor's source is a human donor in good health (CMV status not recorded). Some clones in this sample may be carry-over from other donors' samples. Recombination linked TRBV7-2 to TRBJ2-7; the D gene cannot be resolved reliably. The nucleotide sequence reads as follows: TGTGCCAGCAGCTTAGTGCCGAGCTCCTACGAGCAGTACTTC. Translation gives CASSLVPSSYEQYF.